The sample holds a few counts of the clone carrying this T cell receptor (beta chain). A TCRbeta library incorporating unique molecular identifiers was prepared. TCRdb processed the PCR reads anew with MiXCR; each CDR3 protein has one entry. Of nearly 400,000 distinct CDR3 sequences in the sample, over 20% were seen once. The sample comes from a study of T-cell reconstitution after alpha-beta-depleted transplantation in children. V lost 8 bases, J lost 2 bases, and 13 bases lay in between. The CDR3 spans 13 residues. Per germline, CDR1 SGHTA and CDR2 FQGNSA. The sequenced sample was PBMCs from the stem cell graft donor, obtained from the stem cell graft. This receptor was taken from a human donor who donated a stem cell graft to a child with acute myeloid leukemia. The chain couples TRBV7-2 to TRBJ2-7; D is undetermined. CDR3 sequence (DNA): TGTGCCAGCGCCCGTCGCGGAGCCTACGAGCAGTACTTC. Its protein is CASARRGAYEQYF.